Here is one T cell receptor (beta chain) with its context. Its specificity is not known. Researchers ran the PCR with 60 Vbeta and 13 Jbeta primers. The table came from immunoSEQ multiplex PCR; TCRdb's copy has only in-frame clones and leaves some out. The sample data list around 120,000 clones. These data belong to a study of cytomegalovirus exposure and HLA in healthy donors. Study-wide points: Productive rates of about 87% or about 30% were seen for most TCR beta V segments in an earlier analysis.

The sequencing sample was made of PBMCs. The origin of this receptor is a man aged 50-59 years in good health and CMV-seronegative.

The CDR3 nucleotides are TGTGCCAGCAGCCCGGACACCGCGAACACTGAAGCTTTCTTT. As protein: CASSPDTANTEAFF. V and J are TRBV7-6 and TRBJ1-1, with D perhaps TRBD1 (5 bases). There are 14 residues in the CDR3. Trimming pared 5 bases from V and 1 base from J, leaving 11 bases between. The germline CDR1 and CDR2 sequences are SGHVS and FNYEAQ. The complete variable domain, with remaining parts taken from reference TRBV7-6 and TRBJ1-1, reads GAGVSQSPRYKVTKRGQDVALRCDPISGHVSLYWYRQALGQGPEFLTYFNYEAQQDKSGLPNDRFSAERPEGSISTLTIQRTEQRDSAMYRCASSPDTANTEAFFGQGTRLTVV.